This TCR beta chain was captured in a study of T cell responses to AZD1222 COVID-19 vaccine. Repertoires were generated with immunoSEQ multiplex PCR, while TCRdb's copy carries only in-frame clones and drops some. This sample has approximately 70,000 clones; 86% occur once, and the top ten carry over 2%. The sequences come from peripheral blood, collected on day 0 of AZD1222 vaccination. The clonotype comes from an adult in good health.

The CDR3 DNA reads TGTGCCAGCAGCCAAGGGAGATCTGGAAACACCATATATTTT. Amino acid sequence: CASSQGRSGNTIYF. This chain joins TRBV13 and TRBJ1-3; no clear D. V was shortened by 5 bases and J by 1 base, with 9 bases between the two germline ends. The CDR3 runs 14 residues. Germline lookup yields CDR1 PRHDT and CDR2 FYEKMQ (reference sequence).